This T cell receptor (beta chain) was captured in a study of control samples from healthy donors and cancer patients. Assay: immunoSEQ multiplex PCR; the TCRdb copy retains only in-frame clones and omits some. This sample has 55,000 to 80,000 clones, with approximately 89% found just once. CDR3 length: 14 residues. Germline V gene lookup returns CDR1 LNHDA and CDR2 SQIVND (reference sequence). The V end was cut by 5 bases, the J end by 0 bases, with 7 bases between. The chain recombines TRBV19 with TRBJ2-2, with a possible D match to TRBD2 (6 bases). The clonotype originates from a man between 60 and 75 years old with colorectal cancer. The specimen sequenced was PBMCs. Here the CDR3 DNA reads TGTGCCAGTAGTTGGGGGGCGAACACCGGGGAGCTGTTTTTT. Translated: CASSWGANTGELFF.